This TCR beta chain comes out of a study of blood T cells in healthy people across ages. Study-level points and caveats: Roughly linear declines in TCR beta diversity per million T cells occurred with age.

The extraction recovered at least 6 micrograms of total RNA per sample. With V trimmed by 4 bases and J by 5 bases, 7 bases remained unmatched. The germline V gene encodes CDR1 MNHEY and CDR2 SVGAGI. The CDR3 sequence is 14 residues long. This clonotype showed up just a few times. Its antigen is still unknown. It was with a sample-barcoded 5' primer and a J-beta primer mix that a second PCR of about 6 to 12 cycles was run. Every single cDNA molecule received a tag from a template-switch adaptor with 12 random nucleotides. In TCRdb, the 5' RACE reads were re-called with MiXCR into one record per CDR3 protein. The sample contains 1.2 million to 1.5 million distinct CDR3 sequences, around two fifths of which appear only once.

This sequence was found in a woman in her late teens or twenties in good health. The J gene is TRBJ2-5, the V gene TRBV6-5; 7 bases match TRBD1. The sequenced sample consisted of blood. The CDR3 DNA follows: TGTGCCAGCAGTTTACAGGGGTTTCTGGAGACCCAGTACTTC. Protein: CASSLQGFLETQYF.